This TCR beta chain stems from a study of molecular identifiers for immune sequencing clone quantification. Study-level background: The replicates split RNA from around 20,000 or 100,000 naive CD8 cells five ways and sequenced four.

Listed TCR primers, together with previously described methods, were used for the bulk TCR libraries. TCRdb ran MiXCR on the PCR reads and lists one entry per CDR3 protein. The repertoire has around 320,000 distinct CDR3 sequences, roughly 24% of them found once; the top ten carry around 0.76%. This CDR3 comprises 19 residues. Turning to this clonotype: What it binds is not known.

Regarding the study as a whole: Highly expanded clone sizes could be underestimated by identical TCR molecules sharing a barcode. Clonotypes surpassing 20 RNA copies contained over 97% of effector molecules, versus under 1% in naive cells.

The V and J genes are TRBV21-1 and TRBJ2-6; TRBD1 was called by the table and not checked on the DNA. TRBV21-1 is reported as a pseudogene. The material sequenced was naive CD8+ T cells from blood, with Jurkat cell RNA spiked in. Subset indicated: FACS-sorted CD8+CD4-CCR7+CD45RA+ naive T cells. The TCR comes from a human donor in good health. Some libraries in this study had Jurkat cell RNA spiked in. Written as DNA, the CDR3 is TGTGCCAGCAGCAAAGCAGGTGACGACAGGATTACTGGGGCCAACGTCCTGCCTTTC. Protein product: CASSKAGDDRITGANVLPF.